The 30 T cell receptor beta chains reported below all come from one sample, sequenced in a study of CD8 T cells in Susac syndrome. With random hexamers, reverse transcription was performed on about 0.45 to 1 ug of RNA. MiXCR was run by TCRdb on the immunoSEQ multiplex PCR reads, yielding one entry per CDR3 protein. The sample includes approximately 180,000 distinct CDR3 sequences, around 95% of them seen just once. Sequenced sample: CD4+ T cells from PBMCs. Receptors originate from a human donor with multiple sclerosis.

The rearrangement joins TRBV12-3 or TRBV12-4 to TRBJ2-3; TRBD2 matches at 12 bases. Losses at the gene ends were 4 bases for V and 6 bases for J; bases not matched to a gene: 5. The CDR3 has 15 amino acids. The CDR3 DNA reads as TGTGCCAGCAGTTCTAGCGGGGGGGCCGAGGATACGCAGTATTTT. This gives the protein CASSSSGGAEDTQYF.

V usage is TRBV12-3 or TRBV12-4 and J usage is TRBJ1-3; TRBD1 might be the D (6 bases). Trimming pared 5 bases from V and 2 bases from J, leaving 13 bases between. CDR3 length equals 15 residues. The CDR3 sequence: CASSLKTGPGNTIYF. The DNA of the CDR3 is TGTGCCAGCAGTCTAAAGACAGGACCTGGAAACACCATATATTTT.

This chain connects TRBV25-1 to TRBJ2-1; D might be TRBD1 (6 bases). Trimming removed 5 bases from V and 3 bases from J, with 11 bases in between. Per germline, CDR1 MGHDK and CDR2 SYGVNS. CDR3 size: 14 residues. The CDR3 protein is CASSKGVLYNEQFF. The CDR3 nucleotides read TGTGCCAGCAGTAAGGGGGTTCTCTACAATGAGCAGTTCTTC.

The chain uses TRBV12-5 and TRBJ2-1; 8 nucleotides agree with TRBD2. The ends lost 6 bases at V and 2 bases at J; junction bases unmatched: 6. Germline CDR1 LGHNT, CDR2 FRNRAP. This CDR3 has 15 amino acids. The CDR3 reads CASGRAGAAYNEQFF. The CDR3 nucleotides read TGTGCTAGTGGCCGAGCGGGGGCTGCCTACAATGAGCAGTTCTTC.

The chain carries TRBV18 and TRBJ2-7; D perhaps matches TRBD2 (5 bases). Trimming stripped 2 bases from V and 6 bases from J, with 8 bases between. CDR1 is KGHSH and CDR2 is LQKENI in the germline V gene. CDR3 length: 12 residues. The CDR3 bases are TGTGCCAGCTCACCAGCTAGCCTCGAGCAGTACTTC. This gives the protein CASSPASLEQYF.

The V gene is TRBV7-2, the J gene TRBJ1-5, with D hard to call. The CDR3 is 16 amino acids. Per germline, CDR1 SGHTA and CDR2 FQGNSA. The germline V and J ends were trimmed by 6 bases and 0 bases, with 15 bases remaining between them. The CDR3 loop is CASSSPLGSSNQPQHF. The CDR3 nucleotides read TGTGCCAGCAGTTCCCCCCTCGGGTCTAGCAATCAGCCCCAGCATTTT.

The chain joins TRBV12-3 or TRBV12-4 to TRBJ2-5, with D tentatively TRBD2 (6 bases). The CDR3 has 17 residues. V was clipped by 4 bases and J by 2 bases, with 20 bases between them. CDR3 residues: CASSSYPGRGGQETQYF. DNA for the CDR3: TGTGCCAGCAGTTCATACCCGGGACGAGGAGGGCAAGAGACCCAGTACTTC.

V gene TRBV27 combines with J gene TRBJ2-7; possible D gene TRBD2, 5 bases. This CDR3 spans 11 amino acids. Germline V lookup: CDR1 MNHEY, CDR2 SMNVEV (reference sequence). Trimming removed 6 bases at V and 3 bases at J, with 6 bases between. The CDR3 loop is CASRGGYEQYF. The CDR3 region has the DNA TGTGCCAGCAGAGGAGGCTACGAGCAGTACTTC.

V and J are TRBV5-4 and TRBJ1-1, with D perhaps TRBD1 (5 bases). The CDR3 sequence is 12 residues long. Trimming left V 0 bases short and J 11 bases short, with 11 bases between. Germline CDR1 SGHNT, CDR2 YYREEE (reference sequence). CDR3 loop: CASSLVGREAFF. The CDR3 DNA reads as TGTGCCAGCAGCTTGGTTGGCAGGGAGGCTTTCTTT.

This clonotype occurred once. The chain couples TRBV21-1 to TRBJ2-5; TRBD2, as called in the table, went unchecked against the DNA. TRBV21-1 is tagged as a pseudogene. The CDR3 spans 15 residues. The CDR3 DNA reads TGTGCCAGCAGCAACGGGAGGGCAGGGGAAGAGACCCAGTACTTC. Amino acid sequence: CASSNGRAGEETQYF.

The rearrangement joins TRBV7-9 to TRBJ2-1; D possibly corresponds to TRBD1 (5 bases). CDR1 SEHNR and CDR2 FQNEAQ come from the germline V gene (reference sequence). V lost 1 base to trimming and J lost 12 bases, with 16 bases between them. The CDR3 covers 14 residues. The CDR3 DNA sequence: TGTGCCAGCAGCTTAGGCAGGGATCAGAGTGTGCAGTTCTTC. As protein: CASSLGRDQSVQFF.

This clonotype occurred once. The CDR3 loop is CASSPLGRPLHF. The CDR3 DNA reads as TGTGCCAGCAGTCCCCTAGGGAGACCCCTCCACTTT. This chain joins TRBV6-1 and TRBJ1-6; D is ambiguous. The germline CDR1 and CDR2 sequences are MNHNS and SASEGT. The CDR3 is 12 residues long. V was cut by 5 bases and J by 12 bases, with 11 bases left in between.

In DNA, the CDR3 is TGTGCCAGCAGCGGCCATGCAGCCGGGGAGCTGTTTTTT. Amino acid sequence: CASSGHAAGELFF. V usage is TRBV9 and J usage is TRBJ2-2; the D is unclear. Germline lookup yields CDR1 SGDLS and CDR2 YYNGEE. The CDR3 is 13 residues long. Trimming pared 3 bases from V and 6 bases from J, leaving 9 bases between.

The chain couples TRBV7-9 to TRBJ2-1; D is ambiguous. Per germline, CDR1 SEHNR and CDR2 FQNEAQ (reference sequence). This CDR3 is built from 16 residues. Trimming stripped 5 bases from V and 2 bases from J, with 16 bases between. The CDR3 region has the DNA TGTGCCAGCAGCGCAAAGGGTGGGATAGCCTACAATGAGCAGTTCTTC. It codes for CASSAKGGIAYNEQFF.

The chain uses TRBV10-3 and TRBJ2-3; 7 bases are shared with TRBD2. Germline values: CDR1 ENHRY, CDR2 SYGVKD. There are 14 residues in the CDR3. V lost 10 bases, J lost 6 bases, and 13 bases stayed unmatched. The CDR3: CASKTSVVGDTQYF. The CDR3 DNA is TGTGCCAGCAAAACTAGCGTCGTTGGGGATACGCAGTATTTT.

V is TRBV29-1 and J is TRBJ2-5; D perhaps matches TRBD1 (6 bases). The germline V and J ends were trimmed by 5 bases and 5 bases, with 27 bases remaining between them. The length of the CDR3 is 17 residues. The V gene's germline CDR1 is SQVTM and CDR2 ANQGSEA. The DNA for the CDR3 is TGCAGCGTTTCAAGGGCAAGAGGGGGAATTTATGGGGAGACCCAGTACTTC. This translates into CSVSRARGGIYGETQYF.

The J gene is TRBJ2-4, the V gene TRBV30; D is undetermined. This CDR3 spans 13 amino acids. CDR1 and CDR2 (germline): GTSNPN, SVGIG (reference sequence). V was shortened by 3 bases and J by 0 bases, with 6 bases between the two germline ends. The DNA for the CDR3 is TGTGCCTGGAGGGGGTTAGCCAAAAACATTCAGTACTTC. Protein: CAWRGLAKNIQYF.

The chain combines TRBV5-1 with TRBJ1-4, with D perhaps matching TRBD1 (6 bases). CDR1 is SGHRS, CDR2 YFSETQ, per germline. The length of the CDR3 is 15 residues. V shed 4 bases and J shed 4 bases, with 14 bases lying between them. The CDR3 bases are TGCGCCAGCAGCCCGGACAGTACAGTTAATGAAAAACTGTTTTTT. This sequence encodes CASSPDSTVNEKLFF.

The chain is built from TRBV20-1 and TRBJ1-4, with D maybe TRBD1 (5 bases). Looked up from germline, CDR1 is DFQATT and CDR2 is SNEGSKA (reference sequence). Trimming shortened V by 0 bases and J by 3 bases, and 11 bases separated the two germline ends. The CDR3 length is 15 residues. The CDR3 DNA reads TGCAGTGCTAGAGACTCGGGGGGTCCTAATGAAAAACTGTTTTTT. Protein: CSARDSGGPNEKLFF.

This chain connects TRBV7-9 to TRBJ1-3; unclear D gene. V lost 3 bases to trimming and J lost 4 bases, with 13 bases between them. The CDR3 loop spans 15 amino acids. The germline CDR1 and CDR2 sequences are SEHNR and FQNEAQ (reference sequence). The CDR3 loop reads CASSFARNGGNTIYF. The CDR3 DNA reads TGTGCCAGCAGCTTTGCAAGAAACGGCGGAAACACCATATATTTT.

The chain employs TRBV4-2 and TRBJ2-2; perhaps TRBD1 as D (6 bases). Germline V gives CDR1 LGHNA, CDR2 YNFKEQ. The germline V and J ends were trimmed by 0 bases and 1 base, with 12 bases remaining between them. The CDR3 has 17 amino acids. The CDR3 DNA reads TGTGCCAGCAGCCAAGATCAGCACAGGGTGAACACCGGGGAGCTGTTTTTT. Protein product: CASSQDQHRVNTGELFF.

There are a few counts of this clonotype. The J gene is TRBJ2-7, the V gene TRBV3-1; D perhaps matches TRBD2 (5 bases). The germline V gene has CDR1 LGHDT and CDR2 YNNKEL (reference sequence). V gave up 4 bases and J gave up 3 bases, with 10 bases separating them. This CDR3 contains 13 residues. The CDR3 coding sequence is TGTGCCAGCAGCCCACGGGGAGACTACGAGCAGTACTTC. It is translated as CASSPRGDYEQYF.

This rearrangement joins TRBV3-1 to TRBJ2-5, with unresolved D. Germline CDR1 reads LGHDT; CDR2 reads YNNKEL (reference sequence). The CDR3 is 12 residues long. The V end was cut by 3 bases, the J end by 1 base, with 3 bases between. CDR3 DNA sequence: TGTGCCAGCAGCCAGGTCCAAGAGACCCAGTACTTC. Its protein product is CASSQVQETQYF.

The rearrangement uses TRBV20-1 and TRBJ1-2; D perhaps matches TRBD1 (6 bases). V was trimmed by 5 bases and J by 4 bases, leaving 8 bases between them. The germline V gene has CDR1 DFQATT and CDR2 SNEGSKA (reference sequence). This CDR3 has 11 residues. CDR3 in DNA: TGCAGTGCTTCGACAGGCTATGGCTACACCTTC. It translates to CSASTGYGYTF.

This chain uses TRBV30 with TRBJ2-1; possibly TRBD1 or TRBD2 for D (6 bases each). Germline V gene lookup returns CDR1 GTSNPN and CDR2 SVGIG (reference sequence). The CDR3 is made up of 14 amino acids. Between the trimmed V and J ends, which lost 2 bases and 9 bases, there was a span of 17 bases. CDR3 nucleotides: TGTGCCTGGAGTAAAGGGGGGAGTTTTGCTGAGCAGTTCTTC. Protein product: CAWSKGGSFAEQFF.

This sequence joins TRBV25-1 and TRBJ2-7, with D unresolved. V gave up 3 bases and J gave up 4 bases, with 4 bases separating them. This CDR3 has 11 amino acids. CDR1 is MGHDK, CDR2 SYGVNS, per germline. Here the CDR3 DNA reads TGTGCCAGCAGTGATCGGTACGAGCAGTACTTC. The encoded protein is CASSDRYEQYF.

The rearrangement joins TRBV20-1 to TRBJ1-3; D is uncertain. The CDR3 runs 15 residues. V lost 2 bases, J lost 4 bases, and 15 bases lay in between. CDR1 DFQATT and CDR2 SNEGSKA come from the germline V gene (reference sequence). The CDR3, as DNA: TGCAGTGCTAGAAATTTGAGGGCCGGCGGAAACACCATATATTTT. Translated: CSARNLRAGGNTIYF.

The rearrangement uses TRBV7-6 and TRBJ2-7; 9 bases match TRBD1. The germline V gene has CDR1 SGHVS and CDR2 FNYEAQ. V gave up 4 bases and J gave up 2 bases; unmatched junction bases: 9. The CDR3 sequence is 16 residues long. CDR3 DNA sequence: TGTGCCAGCAGCTCCCGAACAGGGGGCGGAACCTACGAGCAGTACTTC. Translation gives CASSSRTGGGTYEQYF.

The V call is TRBV28, the J call TRBJ1-5; possible D gene TRBD1, 5 bases. V lost 6 bases, J lost 7 bases, and 19 bases lay in between. There are 15 residues in the CDR3. Per germline, CDR1 MDHEN and CDR2 SYDVKM. The DNA for the CDR3 is TGTGCCAGCAGCACCCGGGGGGGAGTAGTACAGCCCCAGCATTTT. It codes for CASSTRGGVVQPQHF.

The gene calls are TRBV7-2 and TRBJ1-1, with 8 positions matching TRBD1. CDR3 length: 16 residues. Germline CDR1 reads SGHTA; CDR2 reads FQGNSA. Trimming took 4 bases from V and 3 from J; bases not matched to a gene: 10. CDR3 in amino acids: CASSWGRTGLDTEAFF. In DNA form, the CDR3 reads TGTGCCAGCAGCTGGGGGAGGACAGGGTTGGACACTGAAGCTTTCTTT.